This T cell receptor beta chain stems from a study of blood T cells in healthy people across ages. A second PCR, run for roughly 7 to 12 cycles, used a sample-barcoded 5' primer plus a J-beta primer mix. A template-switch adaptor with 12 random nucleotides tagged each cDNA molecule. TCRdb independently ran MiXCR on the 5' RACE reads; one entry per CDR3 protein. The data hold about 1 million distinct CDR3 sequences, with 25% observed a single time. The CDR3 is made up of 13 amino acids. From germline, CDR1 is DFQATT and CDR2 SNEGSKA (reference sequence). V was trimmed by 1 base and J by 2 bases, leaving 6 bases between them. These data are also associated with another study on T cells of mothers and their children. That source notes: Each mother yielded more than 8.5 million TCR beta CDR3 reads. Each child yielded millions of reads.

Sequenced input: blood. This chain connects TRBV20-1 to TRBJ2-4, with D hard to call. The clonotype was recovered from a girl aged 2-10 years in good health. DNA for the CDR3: TGCAGTGCTAGAGCCAAGACCAAAAACATTCAGTACTTC. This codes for CSARAKTKNIQYF.